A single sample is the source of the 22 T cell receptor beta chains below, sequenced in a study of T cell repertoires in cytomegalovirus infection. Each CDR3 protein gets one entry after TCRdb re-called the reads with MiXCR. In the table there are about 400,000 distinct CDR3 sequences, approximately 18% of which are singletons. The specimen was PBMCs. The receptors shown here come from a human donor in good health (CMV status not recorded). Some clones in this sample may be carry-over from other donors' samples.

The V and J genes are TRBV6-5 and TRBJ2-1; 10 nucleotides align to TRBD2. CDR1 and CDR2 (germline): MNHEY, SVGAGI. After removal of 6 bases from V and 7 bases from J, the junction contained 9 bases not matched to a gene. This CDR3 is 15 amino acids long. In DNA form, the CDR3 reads TGTGCCAGCAGCTCCGCAACTAGCGGGAAGAATGAGCAGTTCTTC. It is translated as CASSSATSGKNEQFF.

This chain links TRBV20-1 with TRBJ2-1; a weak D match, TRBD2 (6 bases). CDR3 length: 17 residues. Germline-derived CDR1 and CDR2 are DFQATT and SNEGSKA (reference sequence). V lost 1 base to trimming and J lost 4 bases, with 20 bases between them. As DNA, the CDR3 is TGCAGTGCTAGAGGATCCAGGGAAAGCGGGCGATACAATGAGCAGTTCTTC. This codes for CSARGSRESGRYNEQFF.

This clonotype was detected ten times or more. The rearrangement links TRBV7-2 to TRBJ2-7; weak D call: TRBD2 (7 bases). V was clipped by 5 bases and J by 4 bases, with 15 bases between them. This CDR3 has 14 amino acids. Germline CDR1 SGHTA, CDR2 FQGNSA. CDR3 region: CASSPRKGGYEQYF. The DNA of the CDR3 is TGTGCCAGCAGCCCGCGGAAGGGGGGGTACGAGCAGTACTTC. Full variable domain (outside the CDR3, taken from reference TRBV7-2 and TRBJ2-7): GAGVSQSPSNKVTEKGKDVELRCDPISGHTALYWYRQSLGQGLEFLIYFQGNSAPDKSGLPSDRFSAERTGGSVSTLTIQRTQQEDSAVYLCASSPRKGGYEQYFGPGTRLTVT.

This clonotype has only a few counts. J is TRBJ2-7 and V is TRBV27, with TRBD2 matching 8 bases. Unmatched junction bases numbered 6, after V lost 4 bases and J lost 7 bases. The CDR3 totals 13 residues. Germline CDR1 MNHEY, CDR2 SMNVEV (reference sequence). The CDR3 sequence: CASSWVSGSEQYF. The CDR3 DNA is TGTGCCAGCAGTTGGGTGAGCGGGAGTGAGCAGTACTTC.

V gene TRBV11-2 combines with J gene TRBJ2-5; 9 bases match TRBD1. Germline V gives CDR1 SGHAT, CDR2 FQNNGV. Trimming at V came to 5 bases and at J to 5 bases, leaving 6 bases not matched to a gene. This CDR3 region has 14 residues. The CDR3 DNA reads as TGTGCCAGCAGCCTTACAGGGGGCAAGGAGACCCAGTACTTC. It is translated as CASSLTGGKETQYF. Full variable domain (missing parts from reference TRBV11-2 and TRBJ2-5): EAGVAQSPRYKIIEKRQSVAFWCNPISGHATLYWYQQILGQGPKLLIQFQNNGVVDDSQLPKDRFSAERLKGVDSTLKIQPAKLEDSAVYLCASSLTGGKETQYFGPGTRLLVL.

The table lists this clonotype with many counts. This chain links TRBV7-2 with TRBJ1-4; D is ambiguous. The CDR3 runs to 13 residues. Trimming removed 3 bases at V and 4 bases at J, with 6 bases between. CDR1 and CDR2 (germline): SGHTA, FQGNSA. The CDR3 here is CASSFGRNEKLFF. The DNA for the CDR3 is TGTGCCAGCAGCTTTGGACGTAATGAAAAACTGTTTTTT.

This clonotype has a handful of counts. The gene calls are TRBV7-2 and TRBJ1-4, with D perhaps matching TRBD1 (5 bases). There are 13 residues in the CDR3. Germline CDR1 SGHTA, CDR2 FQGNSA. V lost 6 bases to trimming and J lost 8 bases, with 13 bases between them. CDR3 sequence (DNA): TGTGCCAGCAGTACTCACCCAGGGGAAAAACTGTTTTTT. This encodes CASSTHPGEKLFF.

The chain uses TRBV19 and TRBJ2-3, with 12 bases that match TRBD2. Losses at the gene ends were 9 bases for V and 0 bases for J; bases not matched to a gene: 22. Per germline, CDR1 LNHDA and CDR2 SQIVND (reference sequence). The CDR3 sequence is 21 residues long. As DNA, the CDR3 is TGTGCCAGCAGAAGGGCCCCTACTAGCGGGGGGCGATATGCTAGCACAGATACGCAGTATTTT. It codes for CASRRAPTSGGRYASTDTQYF.

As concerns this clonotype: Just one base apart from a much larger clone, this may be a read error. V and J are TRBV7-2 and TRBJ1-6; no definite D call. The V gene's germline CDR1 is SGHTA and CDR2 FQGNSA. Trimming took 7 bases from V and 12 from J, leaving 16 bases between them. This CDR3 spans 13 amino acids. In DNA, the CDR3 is TGTGCCAGCACATACAATGTGGCTTTACCCCTCCACTTT. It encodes CASTYNVALPLHF.

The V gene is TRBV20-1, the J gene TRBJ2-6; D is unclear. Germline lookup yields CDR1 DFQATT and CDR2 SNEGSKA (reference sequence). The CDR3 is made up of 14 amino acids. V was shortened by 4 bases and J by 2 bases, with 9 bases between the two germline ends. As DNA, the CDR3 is TGCAGTGCTACCCCCTCACCTGGGGCCAACGTCCTGACTTTC. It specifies CSATPSPGANVLTF.

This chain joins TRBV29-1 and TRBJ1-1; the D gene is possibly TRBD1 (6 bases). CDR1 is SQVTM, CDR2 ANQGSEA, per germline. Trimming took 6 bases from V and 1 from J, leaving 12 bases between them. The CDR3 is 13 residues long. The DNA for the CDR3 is TGCAGCGTCCACGGACAGTCGAACACTGAAGCTTTCTTT. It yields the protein CSVHGQSNTEAFF.

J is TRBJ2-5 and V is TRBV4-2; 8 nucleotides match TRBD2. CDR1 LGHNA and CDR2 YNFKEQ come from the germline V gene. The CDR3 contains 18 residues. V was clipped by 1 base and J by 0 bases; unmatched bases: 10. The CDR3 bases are TGTGCCAGCAGCCAAGCTGGAGGAGTAGCGGGGTACCAAGAGACCCAGTACTTC. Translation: CASSQAGGVAGYQETQYF.

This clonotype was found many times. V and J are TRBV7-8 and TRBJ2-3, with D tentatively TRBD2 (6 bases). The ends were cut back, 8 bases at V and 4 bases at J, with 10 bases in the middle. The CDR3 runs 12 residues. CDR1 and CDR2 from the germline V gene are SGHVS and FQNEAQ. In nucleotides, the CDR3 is TGTGCCAGCCGCGGGGTCTCAGATACGCAGTATTTT. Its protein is CASRGVSDTQYF. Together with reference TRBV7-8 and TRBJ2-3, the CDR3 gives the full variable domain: GAGVSQSPRYKVAKRGQDVALRCDPISGHVSLFWYQQALGQGPEFLTYFQNEAQLDKSGLPSDRFFAERPEGSVSTLKIQRTQQEDSAVYLCASRGVSDTQYFGPGTRLTVL.

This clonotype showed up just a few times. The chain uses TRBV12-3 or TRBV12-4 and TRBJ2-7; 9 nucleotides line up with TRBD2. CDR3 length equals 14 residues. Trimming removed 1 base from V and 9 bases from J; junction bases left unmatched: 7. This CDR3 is CASSLGAGGPGQYF. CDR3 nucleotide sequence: TGTGCCAGCAGTTTAGGGGCGGGAGGGCCAGGGCAGTACTTC.

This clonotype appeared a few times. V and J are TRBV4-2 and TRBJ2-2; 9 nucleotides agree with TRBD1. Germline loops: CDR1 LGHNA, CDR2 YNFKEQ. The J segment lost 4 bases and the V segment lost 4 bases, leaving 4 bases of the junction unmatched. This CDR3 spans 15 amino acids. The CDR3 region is CASSPQGAGTGELFF. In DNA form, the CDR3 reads TGTGCCAGCAGCCCACAGGGGGCGGGCACCGGGGAGCTGTTTTTT.

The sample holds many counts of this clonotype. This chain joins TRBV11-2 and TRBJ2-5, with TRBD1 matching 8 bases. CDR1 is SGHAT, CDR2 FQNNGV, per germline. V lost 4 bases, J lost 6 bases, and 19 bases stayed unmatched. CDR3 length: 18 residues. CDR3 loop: CASSSIRALGQGAKTQYF. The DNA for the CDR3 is TGTGCCAGCAGCTCCATACGAGCTTTAGGGCAGGGGGCGAAGACCCAGTACTTC. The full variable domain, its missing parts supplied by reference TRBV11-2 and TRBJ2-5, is EAGVAQSPRYKIIEKRQSVAFWCNPISGHATLYWYQQILGQGPKLLIQFQNNGVVDDSQLPKDRFSAERLKGVDSTLKIQPAKLEDSAVYLCASSSIRALGQGAKTQYFGPGTRLLVL.

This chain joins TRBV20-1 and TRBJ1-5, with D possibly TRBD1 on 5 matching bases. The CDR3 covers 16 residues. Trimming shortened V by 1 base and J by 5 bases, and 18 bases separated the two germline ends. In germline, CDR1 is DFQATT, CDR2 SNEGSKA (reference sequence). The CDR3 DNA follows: TGCAGTGCTAGAGTAGCGGGGGTACGGGGGGATCAGCCCCAGCATTTT. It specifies CSARVAGVRGDQPQHF.

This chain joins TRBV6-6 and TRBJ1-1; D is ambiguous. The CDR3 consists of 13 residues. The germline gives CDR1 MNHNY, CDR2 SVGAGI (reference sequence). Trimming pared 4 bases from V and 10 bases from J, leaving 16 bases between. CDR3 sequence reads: CASSSPGRFLAFF. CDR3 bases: TGTGCCAGCAGTTCTCCCGGGAGGTTTCTAGCTTTCTTT.

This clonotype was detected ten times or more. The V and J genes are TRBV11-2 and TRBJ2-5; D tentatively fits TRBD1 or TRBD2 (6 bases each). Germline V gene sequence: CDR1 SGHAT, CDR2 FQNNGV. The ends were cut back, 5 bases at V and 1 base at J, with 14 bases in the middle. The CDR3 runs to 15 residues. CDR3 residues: CASSTLGGGQETQYF. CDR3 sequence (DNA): TGTGCCAGCAGCACTCTCGGAGGGGGCCAAGAGACCCAGTACTTC.

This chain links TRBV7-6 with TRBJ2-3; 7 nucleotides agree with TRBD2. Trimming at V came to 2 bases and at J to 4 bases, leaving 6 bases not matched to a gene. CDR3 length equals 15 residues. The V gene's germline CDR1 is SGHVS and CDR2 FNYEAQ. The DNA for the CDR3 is TGTGCCAGCAGCTTAAGAGGGAGGGAGGCAGATACGCAGTATTTT. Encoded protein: CASSLRGREADTQYF.

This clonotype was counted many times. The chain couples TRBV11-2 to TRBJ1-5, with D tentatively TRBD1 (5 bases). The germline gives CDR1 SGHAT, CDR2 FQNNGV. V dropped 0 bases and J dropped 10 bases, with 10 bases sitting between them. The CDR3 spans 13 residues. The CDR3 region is CASSLDRGSPQHF. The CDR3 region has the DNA TGTGCCAGCAGCTTAGATCGGGGGAGCCCCCAGCATTTT.

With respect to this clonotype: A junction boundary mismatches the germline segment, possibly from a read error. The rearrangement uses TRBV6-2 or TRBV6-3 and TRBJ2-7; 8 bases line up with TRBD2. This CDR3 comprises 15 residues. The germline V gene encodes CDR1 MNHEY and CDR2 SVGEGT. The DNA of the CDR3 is TGTGCCAGCAGTTATATTAGCGGGAAGATCTACGTGCAGTACTTC. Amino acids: CASSYISGKIYVQYF.